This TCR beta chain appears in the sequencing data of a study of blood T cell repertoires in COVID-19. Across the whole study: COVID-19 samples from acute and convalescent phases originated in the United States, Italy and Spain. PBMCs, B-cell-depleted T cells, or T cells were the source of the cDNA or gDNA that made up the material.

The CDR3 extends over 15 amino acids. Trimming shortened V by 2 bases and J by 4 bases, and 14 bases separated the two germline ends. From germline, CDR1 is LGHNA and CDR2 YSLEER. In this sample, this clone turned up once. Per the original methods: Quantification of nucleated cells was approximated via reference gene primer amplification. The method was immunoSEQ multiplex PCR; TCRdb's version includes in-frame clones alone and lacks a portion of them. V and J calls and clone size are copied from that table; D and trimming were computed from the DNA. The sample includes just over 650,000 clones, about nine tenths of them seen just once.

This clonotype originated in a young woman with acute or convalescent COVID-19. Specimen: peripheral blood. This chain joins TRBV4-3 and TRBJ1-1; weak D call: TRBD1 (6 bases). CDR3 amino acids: CASSQQTGILTEAFF. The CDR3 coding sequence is TGCGCCAGCAGCCAACAAACAGGGATTCTCACTGAAGCTTTCTTT.